The 30 T cell receptor beta chains in this list originate from one sample, sequenced in a study of early T cells in non-severe SARS-CoV-2 infection. One entry per CDR3 protein results from TCRdb running MiXCR on the 5' RACE reads. The sample has tens of thousands of distinct CDR3 sequences, 8.7% seen once. Sample: whole blood, taken at baseline. Receptors originate from an adult who was a healthcare worker with PCR-confirmed SARS-CoV-2 infection or an uninfected control (not recorded which).

This clonotype came up a few times. The chain couples TRBV12-3 or TRBV12-4 to TRBJ1-4; D call uncertain. This CDR3 spans 13 amino acids. V was cut by 5 bases and J by 0 bases, with 4 bases left in between. CDR3 residues: CASSRATNEKLFF. The CDR3 DNA reads TGTGCCAGCAGTAGAGCAACTAATGAAAAACTGTTTTTT.

The CDR3 protein is CASSFGGSRHTEAFF. DNA of the CDR3: TGTGCCAGCAGTTTTGGAGGGAGTCGGCACACTGAAGCTTTCTTT. The V call is TRBV12-3 or TRBV12-4, the J call TRBJ1-1; D remains ambiguous. V lost 3 bases to trimming and J lost 3 bases, with 14 bases between them. The length of the CDR3 is 15 residues.

The rearrangement joins TRBV5-1 to TRBJ2-3; D may match TRBD1 or TRBD2 (5 bases each). Trimming took 5 bases from V and 5 from J, leaving 12 bases between them. The CDR3 has 13 residues. CDR1 and CDR2 (germline): SGHRS, YFSETQ. This CDR3 reads CASRVRDVDTQYF. In DNA, the CDR3 is TGCGCCAGCAGGGTCAGGGACGTAGATACGCAGTATTTT.

In this sample, this clonotype turned up a few times. The chain couples TRBV4-1 to TRBJ2-1; TRBD2 matches 9 bases. This CDR3 has 15 amino acids. The V segment lost 0 bases and the J segment 9 bases; nucleotides outside the gene matches: 6. CDR1 MGHRA and CDR2 YSYEKL come from the germline V gene. CDR3 sequence reads: CASSQEASGTVEQFF. For the CDR3, the DNA is TGCGCCAGCAGCCAAGAAGCTAGCGGGACGGTTGAGCAGTTCTTC.

V and J are TRBV6-1 and TRBJ2-3; 8 bases align to TRBD1. Germline trimming cut 5 bases from V and 6 bases from J; bases unmatched to any gene: 16. Germline lookup yields CDR1 MNHNS and CDR2 SASEGT. The CDR3 consists of 17 residues. CDR3 coding DNA: TGTGCCAGCAGTCCTGAACTAGGACAGGGTTTTTCGGATACGCAGTATTTT. Translated: CASSPELGQGFSDTQYF.

This clonotype was recorded a few times. The V gene is TRBV2, the J gene TRBJ2-7; the match to TRBD1 covers 7 bases. This CDR3 has 14 amino acids. Germline trimming cut 6 bases from V and 3 bases from J; bases unmatched to any gene: 8. CDR1 SNHLY and CDR2 FYNNEI come from the germline V gene. The CDR3 sequence: CASRSGTVNYEQYF. In nucleotides, the CDR3 is TGTGCCAGCAGGTCCGGGACAGTCAACTACGAGCAGTACTTC.

In this sample, this clonotype turned up many times. The V and J genes are TRBV7-9 and TRBJ2-7, with D tentatively TRBD1 (6 bases). The CDR3 spans 15 residues. Trimming pared 4 bases from V and 0 bases from J, leaving 13 bases between. From germline, CDR1 is SEHNR and CDR2 FQNEAQ (reference sequence). This CDR3 is CASSWDTLSSYEQYF. DNA of the CDR3: TGTGCCAGCAGCTGGGACACCCTGAGCTCCTACGAGCAGTACTTC.

This chain joins TRBV19 and TRBJ2-7; 10 nucleotides align to TRBD2. Looked up from germline, CDR1 is LNHDA and CDR2 is SQIVND (reference sequence). Trimming at V came to 5 bases and at J to 2 bases, leaving 18 bases not matched to a gene. The CDR3 runs to 19 residues. In DNA, the CDR3 is TGTGCCAGTAGTCTCCGTCTCCTAGCGGGAGCAAGCCCCGCCTACGAGCAGTACTTC. Amino acid sequence: CASSLRLLAGASPAYEQYF.

The chain uses TRBV4-2 and TRBJ1-3; a possible D gene is TRBD1 (6 bases). The V gene's germline CDR1 is LGHNA and CDR2 YNFKEQ. This CDR3 comprises 16 residues. V was shortened by 0 bases and J by 8 bases, with 17 bases between the two germline ends. CDR3 in amino acids: CASSQEGVAGADTIYF. CDR3 nucleotide sequence: TGTGCCAGCAGCCAAGAAGGAGTGGCAGGGGCGGACACCATATATTTT.

In its sample, this clonotype was seen a few times. The chain carries TRBV25-1 and TRBJ1-1; D might be TRBD1 (6 bases). The V gene's germline CDR1 is MGHDK and CDR2 SYGVNS. The V and J ends lost 6 bases and 4 bases respectively, with 9 bases between them. This CDR3 contains 12 residues. In DNA, the CDR3 is TGTGCCAGCAGACAGGGCTCCACTGAAGCTTTCTTT. The encoded protein is CASRQGSTEAFF.

The sample holds a few counts of this clonotype. This chain uses TRBV27 with TRBJ1-2; 8 bases map to TRBD1. J lost 1 base, V lost 5 bases, and 12 bases had no gene match. This CDR3 region has 17 residues. Germline V gene lookup returns CDR1 MNHEY and CDR2 SMNVEV (reference sequence). CDR3 in amino acids: CASSLRQGTRLNYGYTF. The CDR3 nucleotides read TGTGCCAGCAGTCTTCGACAGGGGACCCGGCTTAACTATGGCTACACCTTC.

This clonotype was recorded many times. The CDR3 here is CSVSRDRGEVQYF. In nucleotides, the CDR3 is TGCAGCGTGAGCCGGGACAGGGGCGAAGTGCAGTACTTC. This sequence joins TRBV29-1 and TRBJ2-7; 10 positions agree with TRBD1. Germline CDR1 and CDR2: SQVTM and ANQGSEA. The CDR3 loop spans 13 amino acids. V gave up 6 bases and J gave up 9 bases; unmatched junction bases: 11.

Only a few counts were recorded for this clonotype. The V gene is TRBV6-2 or TRBV6-3, the J gene TRBJ2-7, with TRBD2 identical over 10 bases. The CDR3 is 16 residues long. Germline V gives CDR1 MNHEY, CDR2 SVGEGT. The ends lost 6 bases at V and 7 bases at J; junction bases unmatched: 15. CDR3 bases: TGTGCCAGCAGGTCCCGTCTAGCGGGAGAAGTGGGAGAGCAGTACTTC. Protein: CASRSRLAGEVGEQYF.

This clonotype was recorded at least ten times. This chain joins TRBV13 and TRBJ2-7; 7 bases are a match to TRBD2. The CDR3 consists of 12 residues. Germline CDR1 reads PRHDT; CDR2 reads FYEKMQ (reference sequence). J was trimmed by 6 bases and V by 5 bases; bases with no gene match: 4. Here the CDR3 reads CASSLTGGEQYF. CDR3 coding DNA: TGTGCCAGCAGCCTGACGGGGGGCGAGCAGTACTTC.

This clonotype occurred many times. The V and J genes are TRBV7-9 and TRBJ2-4; perhaps TRBD1 as D (5 bases). Germline V gene data show CDR1 as SEHNR and CDR2 as FQNEAQ (reference sequence). The CDR3 consists of 15 residues. Trimming stripped 7 bases from V and 2 bases from J, with 15 bases between. The CDR3 spells CASTNAQGSKNIQYF. The CDR3 nucleotides read TGTGCCAGCACTAATGCCCAGGGATCCAAAAACATTCAGTACTTC. Full variable domain (remainder filled in from reference TRBV7-9 and TRBJ2-4): DTGVSQNPRHKITKRGQNVTFRCDPISEHNRLYWYRQTLGQGPEFLTYFQNEAQLEKSRLLSDRFSAERPKGSFSTLEIQRTEQGDSAMYLCASTNAQGSKNIQYFGAGTRLSVL.

This clonotype was counted many times. The rearrangement uses TRBV10-3 and TRBJ2-1; the D gene is possibly TRBD2 (6 bases). The CDR3 spans 13 residues. Trimming stripped 6 bases from V and 9 bases from J, with 15 bases between. CDR1 is ENHRY, CDR2 SYGVKD, per germline. Written as DNA, the CDR3 is TGTGCCATCAGCCCCGGGACTGCCGGTGAGCAGTTCTTC. It yields the protein CAISPGTAGEQFF.

This clonotype appeared many times. The rearrangement links TRBV27 to TRBJ2-7; D unclear. There are 13 residues in the CDR3. Germline V gene lookup returns CDR1 MNHEY and CDR2 SMNVEV (reference sequence). Trimming cost V 0 bases and J 3 bases, with 6 bases left between them. The CDR3 DNA reads as TGTGCCAGCAGTTTATCGCTCCACTACGAGCAGTACTTC. Protein product: CASSLSLHYEQYF.

This rearrangement joins TRBV4-2 to TRBJ2-2; 8 positions agree with TRBD2. The germline V gene encodes CDR1 LGHNA and CDR2 YNFKEQ. This CDR3 has 14 residues. J lost 1 base, V lost 6 bases, and 1 base had no gene match. The chain's CDR3 is CASRLAENTGELFF. For the CDR3, the DNA is TGTGCCAGCAGACTAGCGGAGAACACCGGGGAGCTGTTTTTT.

This clonotype appeared many times. This chain connects TRBV20-1 to TRBJ2-5; 8 bases fit TRBD2. The CDR3 runs to 15 residues. The ends lost 0 bases at V and 1 base at J; junction bases unmatched: 4. CDR1 DFQATT and CDR2 SNEGSKA come from the germline V gene (reference sequence). CDR3 sequence: CSARDIAGSQETQYF. The CDR3 bases are TGCAGTGCTAGAGATATAGCGGGAAGCCAAGAGACCCAGTACTTC.

This clonotype turned up a few times. The CDR3 reads CASSQSRGGQPQHF. CDR3 DNA: TGTGCCAGCAGCCAATCGAGGGGGGGTCAGCCCCAGCATTTT. The chain employs TRBV11-2 and TRBJ1-5; a weak D match, TRBD1 (6 bases). Germline values: CDR1 SGHAT, CDR2 FQNNGV. The CDR3 has 14 residues. Trimming removed 5 bases from V and 6 bases from J, with 14 bases in between.

The table lists this clonotype with a few counts. This sequence joins TRBV5-6 and TRBJ2-6; 8 nucleotides agree with TRBD1. V was clipped by 5 bases and J by 10 bases; unmatched bases: 11. CDR3 length equals 15 residues. Germline V gene sequence: CDR1 SGHDT, CDR2 YYEEEE. Here the CDR3 reads CASSETGVWVNVLTF. DNA for the CDR3: TGTGCCAGCAGTGAGACAGGGGTGTGGGTTAACGTCCTGACTTTC.

This clonotype occurred a few times. The chain recombines TRBV4-1 with TRBJ2-7; tentatively, D is TRBD1 or TRBD2 (5 bases each). The germline V and J ends were trimmed by 2 bases and 7 bases, with 18 bases remaining between them. CDR1 is MGHRA, CDR2 YSYEKL, per germline. The CDR3 covers 15 residues. The CDR3 coding sequence is TGCGCCAGCAGCCAACAGGCCGGGACGAGGGGAGAGCAGTACTTC. Translating it yields CASSQQAGTRGEQYF.

The chain joins TRBV6-5 to TRBJ1-2; a possible D gene is TRBD1 (5 bases). The CDR3 covers 15 residues. The germline V and J ends were trimmed by 6 bases and 1 base, with 15 bases remaining between them. Germline CDR1 MNHEY, CDR2 SVGAGI. CDR3 DNA sequence: TGTGCCAGCAGGCTCCAGCGAGGGGATAACTATGGCTACACCTTC. As protein: CASRLQRGDNYGYTF.

The V gene is TRBV6-5, the J gene TRBJ2-1; 9 bases fit TRBD2. Germline V CDR1 and CDR2: MNHEY, SVGAGI. There are 18 residues in the CDR3. V was pared by 0 bases and J by 9 bases, with 15 bases of the junction left unmatched. The chain's CDR3 is CASSYSAAGGLPIGEQFF. The CDR3 nucleotides read TGTGCCAGCAGTTACTCGGCAGCGGGGGGACTCCCCATCGGTGAGCAGTTCTTC.

This clonotype showed up many times. V is TRBV19 and J is TRBJ2-5; the match to TRBD1 covers 7 bases. After removal of 5 bases from V and 0 bases from J, the junction contained 12 bases not matched to a gene. Per germline, CDR1 LNHDA and CDR2 SQIVND (reference sequence). The CDR3 runs to 17 residues. CDR3 sequence reads: CASSPSDRDRHQETQYF. For the CDR3, the DNA is TGTGCCAGTAGTCCCTCTGACCGGGACAGACACCAAGAGACCCAGTACTTC. Looking up the rest from reference TRBV19 and TRBJ2-5 gives the full variable domain: DGGITQSPKYLFRKEGQNVTLSCEQNLNHDAMYWYRQDPGQGLRLIYYSQIVNDFQKGDIAEGYSVSREKKESFPLTVTSAQKNPTAFYLCASSPSDRDRHQETQYFGPGTRLLVL.

The J gene is TRBJ2-7, the V gene TRBV7-8; 7 nucleotides line up with TRBD1. Germline CDR1 is SGHVS and CDR2 is FQNEAQ. V lost 2 bases and J lost 2; bases outside the gene matches: 6. The length of the CDR3 is 15 residues. This CDR3 is CASSLTDRVAYEQYF. The CDR3 region has the DNA TGTGCCAGCAGCTTAACCGACAGGGTGGCCTACGAGCAGTACTTC.

This clonotype has a count of ten or more. V and J are TRBV9 and TRBJ2-3; no clear D. This CDR3 contains 11 residues. Germline CDR1 is SGDLS and CDR2 is YYNGEE. V was clipped by 4 bases and J by 7 bases, with 7 bases between them. Here the CDR3 reads CASSHGYTQYF. The CDR3 nucleotides are TGTGCCAGCAGCCACGGATATACGCAGTATTTT.

This clonotype was recorded many times. The chain has TRBV10-3 and TRBJ2-1, with 11 bases identical to TRBD2. Germline values: CDR1 ENHRY, CDR2 SYGVKD. V shed 2 bases, J shed 5 bases, and the junction held 8 bases outside the gene matches. The CDR3 sequence is 17 residues long. The CDR3: CAISEPLGLAGNNEQFF. DNA for the CDR3: TGTGCCATCAGTGAGCCCCTCGGACTAGCGGGTAACAATGAGCAGTTCTTC.

This clonotype was seen many times. V and J are TRBV5-1 and TRBJ1-6; D gene unclear. CDR1 is SGHRS and CDR2 is YFSETQ in the germline V gene. The CDR3 runs to 15 residues. V was shortened by 0 bases and J by 7 bases, with 11 bases between the two germline ends. The CDR3 protein is CASSLGAGNNSPLHF. CDR3 nucleotides: TGCGCCAGCAGCTTGGGTGCGGGGAACAATTCACCCCTCCACTTT. The variable domain in full, completed from reference TRBV5-1 and TRBJ1-6, reads KAGVTQTPRYLIKTRGQQVTLSCSPISGHRSVSWYQQTPGQGLQFLFEYFSETQRNKGNFPGRFSGRQFSNSRSEMNVSTLELGDSALYLCASSLGAGNNSPLHFGNGTRLTVT.

This clonotype has only a few counts. V is TRBV6-5 and J is TRBJ2-5; 9 nucleotides agree with TRBD2. The trim removed 2 bases at V and 4 bases at J, leaving 8 bases unmatched. Germline V gives CDR1 MNHEY, CDR2 SVGAGI. The CDR3 runs to 16 residues. DNA of the CDR3: TGTGCCAGCAGTTACACTATCGGAGCGGGAGGAGAGACCCAGTACTTC. It translates to CASSYTIGAGGETQYF.